The clone carrying this TCR beta chain appeared a single time. This CDR3 region has 13 residues. V lost 4 bases and J lost 3; bases outside the gene matches: 1. From germline, CDR1 is SGHTA and CDR2 FQGNSA. TCRdb's copy holds only in-frame clones and misses some; the assay was immunoSEQ multiplex PCR. Of 200,000 to 300,000 clones listed, 88% are singletons. This sample is part of a study of blood T cell repertoires in COVID-19. Sample: PBMCs or T cells enriched from blood (not recorded which). The chain joins TRBV7-2 to TRBJ2-3; 7 bases match TRBD1. The clonotype comes from a woman aged 40-49 years with acute COVID-19. CDR3 region: CASSSTGTDTQYF. CDR3 nucleotides: TGTGCCAGCAGCTCGACAGGGACAGATACGCAGTATTTT.